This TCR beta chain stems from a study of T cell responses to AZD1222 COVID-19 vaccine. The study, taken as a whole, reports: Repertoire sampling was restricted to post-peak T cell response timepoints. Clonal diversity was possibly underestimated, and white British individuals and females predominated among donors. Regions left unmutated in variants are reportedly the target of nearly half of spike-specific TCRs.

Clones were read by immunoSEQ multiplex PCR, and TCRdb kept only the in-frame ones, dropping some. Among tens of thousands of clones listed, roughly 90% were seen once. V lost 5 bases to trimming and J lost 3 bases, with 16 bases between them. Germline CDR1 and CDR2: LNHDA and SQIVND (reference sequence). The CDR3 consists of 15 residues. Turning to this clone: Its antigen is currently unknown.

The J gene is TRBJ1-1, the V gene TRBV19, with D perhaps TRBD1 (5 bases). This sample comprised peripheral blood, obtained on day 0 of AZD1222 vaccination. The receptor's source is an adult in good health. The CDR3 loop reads CASSAFTGFYTEAFF. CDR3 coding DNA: TGTGCCAGTAGTGCCTTTACAGGATTTTACACTGAAGCTTTCTTT.